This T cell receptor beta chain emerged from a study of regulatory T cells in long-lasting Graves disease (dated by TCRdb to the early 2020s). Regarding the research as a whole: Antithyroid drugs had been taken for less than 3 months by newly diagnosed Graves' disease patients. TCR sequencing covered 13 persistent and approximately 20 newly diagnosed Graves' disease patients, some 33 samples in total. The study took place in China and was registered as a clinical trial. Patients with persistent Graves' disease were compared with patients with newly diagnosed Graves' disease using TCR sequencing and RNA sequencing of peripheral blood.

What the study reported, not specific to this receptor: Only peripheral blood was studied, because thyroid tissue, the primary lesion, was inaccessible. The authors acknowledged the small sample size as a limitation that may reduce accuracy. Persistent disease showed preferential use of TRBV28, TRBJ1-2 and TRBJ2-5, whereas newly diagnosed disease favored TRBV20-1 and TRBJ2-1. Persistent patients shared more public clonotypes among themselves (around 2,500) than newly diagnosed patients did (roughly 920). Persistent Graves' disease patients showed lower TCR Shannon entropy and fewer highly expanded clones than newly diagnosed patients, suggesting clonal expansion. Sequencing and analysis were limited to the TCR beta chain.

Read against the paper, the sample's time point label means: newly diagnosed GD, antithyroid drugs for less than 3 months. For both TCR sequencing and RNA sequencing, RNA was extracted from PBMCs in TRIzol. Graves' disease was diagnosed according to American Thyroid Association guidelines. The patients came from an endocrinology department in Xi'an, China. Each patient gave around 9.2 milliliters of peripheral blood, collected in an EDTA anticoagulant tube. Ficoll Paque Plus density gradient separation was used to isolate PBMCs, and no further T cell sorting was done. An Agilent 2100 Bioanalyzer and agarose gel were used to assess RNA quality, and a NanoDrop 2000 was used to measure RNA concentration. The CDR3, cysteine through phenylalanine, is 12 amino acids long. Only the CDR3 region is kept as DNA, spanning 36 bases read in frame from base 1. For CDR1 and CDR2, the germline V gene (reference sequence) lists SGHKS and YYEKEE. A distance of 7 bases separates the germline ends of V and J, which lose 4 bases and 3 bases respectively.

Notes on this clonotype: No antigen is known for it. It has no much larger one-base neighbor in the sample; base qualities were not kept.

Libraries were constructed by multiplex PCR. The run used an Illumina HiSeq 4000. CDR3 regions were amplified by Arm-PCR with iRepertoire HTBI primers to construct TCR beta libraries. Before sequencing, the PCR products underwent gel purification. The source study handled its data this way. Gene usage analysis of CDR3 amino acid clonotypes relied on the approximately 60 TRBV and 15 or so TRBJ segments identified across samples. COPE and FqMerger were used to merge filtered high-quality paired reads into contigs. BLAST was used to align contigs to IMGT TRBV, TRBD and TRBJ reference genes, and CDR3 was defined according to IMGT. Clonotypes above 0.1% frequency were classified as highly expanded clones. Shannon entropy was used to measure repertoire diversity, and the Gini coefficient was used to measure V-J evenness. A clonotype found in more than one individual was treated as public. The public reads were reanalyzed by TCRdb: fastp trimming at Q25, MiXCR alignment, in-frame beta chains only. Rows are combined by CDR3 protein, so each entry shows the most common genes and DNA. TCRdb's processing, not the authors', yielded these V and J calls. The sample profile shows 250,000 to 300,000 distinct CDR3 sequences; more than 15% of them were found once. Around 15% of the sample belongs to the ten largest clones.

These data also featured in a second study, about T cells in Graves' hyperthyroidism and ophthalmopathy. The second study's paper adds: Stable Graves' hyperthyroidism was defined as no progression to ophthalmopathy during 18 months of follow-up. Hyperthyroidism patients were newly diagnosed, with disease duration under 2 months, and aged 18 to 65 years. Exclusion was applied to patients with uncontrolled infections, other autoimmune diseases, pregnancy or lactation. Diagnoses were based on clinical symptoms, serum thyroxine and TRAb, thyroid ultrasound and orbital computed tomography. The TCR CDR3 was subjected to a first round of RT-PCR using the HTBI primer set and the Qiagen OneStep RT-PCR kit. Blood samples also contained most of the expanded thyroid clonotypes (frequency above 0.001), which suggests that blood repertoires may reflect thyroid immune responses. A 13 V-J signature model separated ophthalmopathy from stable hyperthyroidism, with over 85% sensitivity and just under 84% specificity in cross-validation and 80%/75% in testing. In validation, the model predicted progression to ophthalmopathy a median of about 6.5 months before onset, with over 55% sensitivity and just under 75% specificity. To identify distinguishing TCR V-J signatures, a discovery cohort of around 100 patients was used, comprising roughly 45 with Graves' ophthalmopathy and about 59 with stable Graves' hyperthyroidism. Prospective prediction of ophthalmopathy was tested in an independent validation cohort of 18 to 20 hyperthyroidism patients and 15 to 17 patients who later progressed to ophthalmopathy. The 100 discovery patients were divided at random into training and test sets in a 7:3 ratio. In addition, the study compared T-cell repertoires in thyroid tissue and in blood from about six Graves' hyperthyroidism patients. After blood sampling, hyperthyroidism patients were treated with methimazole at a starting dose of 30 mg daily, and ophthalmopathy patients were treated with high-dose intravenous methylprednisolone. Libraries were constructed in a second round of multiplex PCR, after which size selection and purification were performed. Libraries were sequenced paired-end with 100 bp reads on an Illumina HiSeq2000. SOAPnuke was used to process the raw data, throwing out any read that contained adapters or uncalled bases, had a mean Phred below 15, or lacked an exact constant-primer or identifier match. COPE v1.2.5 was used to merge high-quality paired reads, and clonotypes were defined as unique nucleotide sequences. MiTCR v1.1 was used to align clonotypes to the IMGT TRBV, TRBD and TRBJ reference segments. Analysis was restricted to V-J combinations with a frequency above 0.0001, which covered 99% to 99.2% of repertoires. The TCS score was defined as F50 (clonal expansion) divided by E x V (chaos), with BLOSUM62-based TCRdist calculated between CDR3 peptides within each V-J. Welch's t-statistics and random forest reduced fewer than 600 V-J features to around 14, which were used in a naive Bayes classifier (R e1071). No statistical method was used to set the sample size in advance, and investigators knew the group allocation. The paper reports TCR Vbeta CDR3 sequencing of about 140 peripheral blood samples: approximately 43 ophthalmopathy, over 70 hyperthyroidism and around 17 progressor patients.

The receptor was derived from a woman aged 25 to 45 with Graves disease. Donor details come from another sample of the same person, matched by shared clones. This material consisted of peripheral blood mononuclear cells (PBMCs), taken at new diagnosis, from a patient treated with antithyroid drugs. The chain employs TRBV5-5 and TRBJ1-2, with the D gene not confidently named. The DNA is TGTGCCAGCAGCCCGGCGGACTATGGCTACACCTTC. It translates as CASSPADYGYTF.